This T cell receptor (beta chain) was observed in a study of blood T cell repertoires in COVID-19. This table comes from immunoSEQ multiplex PCR, and its TCRdb copy is limited to in-frame clones, with some not included. Of hundreds of thousands of clones listed, 88% were seen once; the top ten hold 1.3% to 1.5%. The V and J ends lost 6 bases and 6 bases, in that order; junction bases with no gene match: 7. Germline V gene sequence: CDR1 LNHDA, CDR2 SQIVND (reference sequence). This CDR3 comprises 14 residues. This sequence joins TRBV19 and TRBJ1-5; 8 nucleotides match TRBD1. Sequenced material: peripheral blood. The TCR originated in an elderly man with acute or convalescent COVID-19. DNA for the CDR3: TGTGCCAGTAGCGAAGACAGGGGAGGTCAGCCCCAGCATTTT. Its translation is CASSEDRGGQPQHF.